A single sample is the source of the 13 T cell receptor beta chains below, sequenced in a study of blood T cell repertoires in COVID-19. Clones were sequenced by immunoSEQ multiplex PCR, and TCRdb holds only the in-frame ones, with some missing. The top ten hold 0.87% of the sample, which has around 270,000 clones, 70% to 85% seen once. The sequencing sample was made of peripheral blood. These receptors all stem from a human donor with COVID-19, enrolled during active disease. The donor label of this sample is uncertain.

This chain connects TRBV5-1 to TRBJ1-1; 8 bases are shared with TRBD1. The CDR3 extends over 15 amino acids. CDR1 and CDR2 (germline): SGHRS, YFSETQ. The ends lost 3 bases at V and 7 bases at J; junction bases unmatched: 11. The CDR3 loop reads CASSYTPGQENEAFF. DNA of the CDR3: TGCGCCAGCAGCTACACACCGGGACAGGAGAATGAAGCTTTCTTT.

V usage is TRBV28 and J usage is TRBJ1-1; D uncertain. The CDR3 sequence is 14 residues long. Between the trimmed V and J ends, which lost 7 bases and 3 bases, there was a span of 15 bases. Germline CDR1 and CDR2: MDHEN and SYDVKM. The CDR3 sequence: CASIPPGEYTEAFF. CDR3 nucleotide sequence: TGTGCCAGCATCCCCCCGGGAGAATACACTGAAGCTTTCTTT.

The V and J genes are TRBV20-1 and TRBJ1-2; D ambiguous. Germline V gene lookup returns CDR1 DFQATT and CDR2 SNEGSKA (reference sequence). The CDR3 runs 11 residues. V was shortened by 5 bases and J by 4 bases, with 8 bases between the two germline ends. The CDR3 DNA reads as TGCAGTGCTCCCCCTCCCTATGGCTACACCTTC. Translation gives CSAPPPYGYTF.

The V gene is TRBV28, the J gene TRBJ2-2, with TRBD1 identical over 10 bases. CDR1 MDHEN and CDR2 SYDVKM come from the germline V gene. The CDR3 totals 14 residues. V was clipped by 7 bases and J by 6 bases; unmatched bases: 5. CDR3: CASTRGTGAGELFF. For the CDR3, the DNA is TGTGCCAGCACCCGAGGGACAGGGGCCGGGGAGCTGTTTTTT.

The CDR3 DNA reads as TGCGCCAGCAGCTTGGCGGCGGGAGCCTCCGGGGAGCTGTTTTTT. Encoded protein: CASSLAAGASGELFF. The V gene is TRBV5-1, the J gene TRBJ2-2; the match to TRBD2 covers 7 bases. CDR1 SGHRS and CDR2 YFSETQ come from the germline V gene. The V segment lost 0 bases and the J segment 6 bases; nucleotides outside the gene matches: 5. The CDR3 extends over 15 amino acids. Complete variable domain (other parts from reference TRBV5-1 and TRBJ2-2): KAGVTQTPRYLIKTRGQQVTLSCSPISGHRSVSWYQQTPGQGLQFLFEYFSETQRNKGNFPGRFSGRQFSNSRSEMNVSTLELGDSALYLCASSLAAGASGELFFGEGSRLTVL.

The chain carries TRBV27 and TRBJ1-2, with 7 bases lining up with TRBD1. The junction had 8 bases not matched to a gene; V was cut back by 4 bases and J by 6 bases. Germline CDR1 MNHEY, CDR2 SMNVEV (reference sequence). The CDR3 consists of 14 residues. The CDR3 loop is CASSSPTGANGYTF. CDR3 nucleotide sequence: TGTGCCAGCAGTTCTCCAACAGGGGCAAATGGCTACACCTTC.

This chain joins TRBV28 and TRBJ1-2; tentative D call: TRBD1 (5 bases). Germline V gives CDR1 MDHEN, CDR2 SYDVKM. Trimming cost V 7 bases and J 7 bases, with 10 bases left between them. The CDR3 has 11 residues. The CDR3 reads CASIQGSGYTF. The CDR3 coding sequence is TGTGCCAGCATCCAGGGAAGTGGCTACACCTTC.

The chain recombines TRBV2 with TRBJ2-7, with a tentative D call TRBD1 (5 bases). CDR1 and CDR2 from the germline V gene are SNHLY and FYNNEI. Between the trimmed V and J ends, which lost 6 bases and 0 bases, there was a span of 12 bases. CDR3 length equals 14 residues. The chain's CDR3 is CASRKGFSSYEQYF. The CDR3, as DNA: TGTGCCAGCAGGAAGGGGTTTAGCTCCTACGAGCAGTACTTC.

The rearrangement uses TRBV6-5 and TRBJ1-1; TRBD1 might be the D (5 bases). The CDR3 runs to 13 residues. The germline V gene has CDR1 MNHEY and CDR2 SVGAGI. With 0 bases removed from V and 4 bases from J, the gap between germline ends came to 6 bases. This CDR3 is CASSYSTVTEAFF. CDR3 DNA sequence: TGTGCCAGCAGTTACTCGACAGTCACTGAAGCTTTCTTT.

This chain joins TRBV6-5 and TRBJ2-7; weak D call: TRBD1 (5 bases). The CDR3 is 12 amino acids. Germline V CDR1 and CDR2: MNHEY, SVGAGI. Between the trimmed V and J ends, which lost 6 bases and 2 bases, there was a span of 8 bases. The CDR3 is CASSLTAYEQYF. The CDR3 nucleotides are TGTGCCAGCAGCCTGACAGCCTACGAGCAGTACTTC.

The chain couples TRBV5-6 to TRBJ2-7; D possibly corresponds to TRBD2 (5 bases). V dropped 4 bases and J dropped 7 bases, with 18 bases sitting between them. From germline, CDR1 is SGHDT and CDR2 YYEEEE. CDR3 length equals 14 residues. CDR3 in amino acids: CASSLHIKTGEQYF. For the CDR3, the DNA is TGTGCCAGCAGCCTTCACATCAAAACGGGGGAGCAGTACTTC.

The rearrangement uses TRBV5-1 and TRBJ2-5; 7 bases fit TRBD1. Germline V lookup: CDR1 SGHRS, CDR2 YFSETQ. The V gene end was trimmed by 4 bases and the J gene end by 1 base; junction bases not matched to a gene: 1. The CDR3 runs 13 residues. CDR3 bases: TGCGCCAGCAGCGGGGACAGCCAAGAGACCCAGTACTTC. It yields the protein CASSGDSQETQYF.

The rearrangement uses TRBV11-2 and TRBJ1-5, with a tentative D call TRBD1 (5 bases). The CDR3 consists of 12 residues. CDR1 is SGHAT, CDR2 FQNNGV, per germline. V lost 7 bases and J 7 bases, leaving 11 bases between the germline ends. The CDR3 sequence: CASKGAGQPQHF. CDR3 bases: TGTGCCAGCAAAGGGGCCGGGCAGCCCCAGCATTTT.